This T cell receptor beta chain was found in a study of blood T cell repertoires in COVID-19. Data came from immunoSEQ multiplex PCR; TCRdb stores just in-frame clones and leaves some out. The sample lists approximately 170,000 clones; approximately 79% were seen once. After removal of 0 bases from V and 7 bases from J, the junction contained 6 bases not matched to a gene. The CDR3 runs to 16 residues. Germline lookup yields CDR1 MGHRA and CDR2 YSYEKL. The chain has TRBV4-1 and TRBJ1-6; 7 bases fit TRBD1. Specimen: peripheral blood. This receptor was obtained from a woman aged 80 or over with acute or convalescent COVID-19. The CDR3, as DNA: TGCGCCAGCAGCCAAGAGACAGGGAAAATCAATTCACCCCTCCACTTT. This gives the protein CASSQETGKINSPLHF.